This T cell receptor (beta chain) was identified during a study of blood T cells in healthy people across ages. This clonotype was counted ten times or more. CDR3 length: 16 residues. V was cut by 6 bases and J by 2 bases, with 20 bases left in between. CDR1 and CDR2 from the germline V gene are DFQATT and SNEGSKA (reference sequence). The authors ran a second PCR of 7 to 11 cycles using a sample-barcoded 5' primer and a J-beta primer mix. TCRdb recomputed calls from the 5' RACE reads with MiXCR, one row per CDR3 protein. The data show under 950,000 distinct CDR3 sequences, roughly 20% seen once. The chain recombines TRBV20-1 with TRBJ2-1, with D tentatively TRBD1 or TRBD2 (6 bases each). The source is a man aged 65-85 years in good health. Sequenced sample: blood. The CDR3 region is CSAQGGGALTYNEQFF. The CDR3 DNA sequence: TGCAGTGCCCAAGGAGGGGGAGCCCTCACCTACAATGAGCAGTTCTTC.